The rows below give T cell receptor beta chains drawn from one sample of a study of cytomegalovirus exposure and HLA in healthy donors. Method: immunoSEQ multiplex PCR; TCRdb's copy keeps in-frame clones and lacks some. The table has some 180,000 clones, approximately 80% seen once. The sample consisted of PBMCs. These receptors were taken from a woman aged 25 to 39 in good health and CMV-seronegative. CDR3s include the opening cysteine and the closing phenylalanine or tryptophan. Each record gives: V gene, J gene, clone size, D gene, CDR3 protein, CDR3 DNA. D genes are given only for firm matches. Clone size is given for some rows only: seen once, a few or many times, or a class if the clone is expanded.

>TRBV25-1|TRBJ2-2|.|TRBD1
CASSARQGRTGELFF
TGTGCCAGCAGTGCTAGACAGGGCCGGACCGGGGAGCTGTTTTTT
>TRBV6-4|TRBJ2-2|.|TRBD2
CASSDSTSGKNGELFF
TGTGCCAGCAGTGACTCGACTAGCGGGAAGAACGGGGAGCTGTTTTTT
>TRBV11-2|TRBJ2-2|once|.
CASSPLKGHGELFF
TGTGCCAGCAGCCCCCTAAAGGGGCACGGGGAGCTGTTTTTT
>TRBV6-1|TRBJ2-1|.|TRBD1
CASSVAGTGHNEQFF
TGTGCCAGCAGCGTCGCCGGGACAGGTCACAATGAGCAGTTCTTC
>TRBV9|TRBJ2-1|.|.
CASSAGPVDWGNEQFF
TGTGCCAGCAGCGCGGGTCCGGTGGACTGGGGCAATGAGCAGTTCTTC
>TRBV5-1|TRBJ2-2|once|.
CASSLQQGNTGELFF
TGCGCCAGCAGCTTACAACAGGGGAACACCGGGGAGCTGTTTTTT
>TRBV19|TRBJ2-1|.|.
CASTLLGGSNEQFF
TGTGCCAGTACCTTACTGGGGGGATCGAATGAGCAGTTCTTC
>TRBV7-9|TRBJ1-1|few|.
CASSLGRGEGDTEAFF
TGTGCCAGCAGCTTAGGACGGGGGGAAGGGGACACTGAAGCTTTCTTT
>TRBV7-6|TRBJ1-5|.|TRBD1
CASRLMTGDAGWPQHF
TGTGCCAGCAGACTTATGACAGGGGACGCCGGGTGGCCCCAGCATTTT
>TRBV4-3|TRBJ2-7|few|.
CASSQNKGLFYEQYF
TGCGCCAGCAGCCAAAACAAGGGACTTTTCTACGAGCAGTACTTC
>TRBV11-2|TRBJ2-7|.|TRBD1
CASSSGTGFDEQYF
TGTGCCAGCAGTTCCGGGACAGGGTTCGACGAGCAGTACTTC
>TRBV6-5|TRBJ1-1|few|TRBD1
CASSYSGQGATEAFF
TGTGCCAGCAGTTACTCCGGACAGGGGGCAACTGAAGCTTTCTTT
>TRBV27|TRBJ1-2|few|TRBD1
CASSGQGAGYGYTF
TGTGCCAGCAGTGGCCAGGGGGCGGGCTATGGCTACACCTTC
>TRBV19|TRBJ1-5|.|.
CASNGGNRGSQPQHF
TGTGCCAGTAACGGGGGGAATAGGGGAAGTCAGCCCCAGCATTTT
>TRBV19|TRBJ2-1|few|.
CASKSGGLTSNYNEQFF
TGTGCCAGTAAGAGTGGGGGGTTAACTTCGAATTACAATGAGCAGTTCTTC
>TRBV6-4|TRBJ2-1|.|TRBD2
CASSDSGGASNEQFF
TGTGCCAGCAGTGATAGCGGGGGGGCGAGCAATGAGCAGTTCTTC
>TRBV6-5|TRBJ1-6|.|.
CASRRIGSYNSPLHF
TGTGCCAGCAGACGCATCGGCTCCTATAATTCACCCCTCCACTTT
>TRBV29-1|TRBJ2-7|.|TRBD2
CSVRVAGPREQYF
TGCAGCGTTAGGGTAGCGGGACCCCGCGAGCAGTACTTC
>TRBV14|TRBJ1-3|.|TRBD1
CASSPYRGSTIYF
TGTGCCAGCAGCCCGTACAGGGGAAGTACCATATATTTT
>TRBV5-6|TRBJ2-5|few|.
CASSLDTQETQYF
TGTGCCAGCAGCTTGGATACTCAAGAGACCCAGTACTTC
>TRBV4-2|TRBJ2-1|few|TRBD2
CASSPRFAGGLNEQFF
TGTGCCAGCAGCCCTCGCTTCGCGGGAGGACTGAATGAGCAGTTCTTC
>TRBV11-2|TRBJ2-1|once|TRBD2
CASRKLAGAYNEQFF
TGTGCCAGCAGAAAACTAGCGGGAGCCTACAATGAGCAGTTCTTC
>TRBV5-1|TRBJ2-3|.|TRBD2
CASSFLAGGITDTQYF
TGCGCCAGCAGCTTCCTAGCGGGGGGTATCACAGATACGCAGTATTTT
>TRBV9|TRBJ2-7|few|TRBD1
CANYPGQGPSGEQYF
TGTGCCAACTACCCGGGACAGGGGCCTTCGGGCGAGCAGTACTTC
>TRBV5-8|TRBJ2-2|.|.
CASSYYGELFF
TGTGCCAGCAGCTATTATGGGGAGCTGTTTTTT
>TRBV27|TRBJ1-5|few|TRBD1
CASSLTGTNQPQHF
TGTGCCAGCAGTCTGACAGGGACCAATCAGCCCCAGCATTTT
>TRBV10-3|TRBJ1-2|.|TRBD1
CATQGQGFDPYGYTF
TGTGCCACCCAAGGACAGGGCTTTGATCCCTATGGCTACACCTTC
>TRBV5-1|TRBJ2-5|few|.
CASSLEGREETQYF
TGCGCCAGCAGCTTGGAAGGGCGGGAAGAGACCCAGTACTTC
>TRBV7-2|TRBJ2-5|few|.
CASSWYREPQETQYF
TGTGCCAGCAGCTGGTACAGGGAACCCCAAGAGACCCAGTACTTC
>TRBV6-1|TRBJ1-5|.|TRBD1
CASSEALDREVYSNQPQHF
TGTGCCAGCAGTGAAGCCCTGGACAGGGAGGTCTATAGCAATCAGCCCCAGCATTTT
>TRBV21-1|TRBJ1-5|once|.
CASSPGGTGGNILSNQPQHF
TGTGCCAGCAGCCCGGGGGGGACAGGGGGCAACATCTTAAGCAATCAGCCCCAGCATTTT
>TRBV5-1|TRBJ2-1|.|TRBD1
CASSLWTGPNEQFF
TGCGCCAGCAGCTTATGGACAGGGCCCAATGAGCAGTTCTTC
>TRBV7-7|TRBJ2-2|.|TRBD1
CASSSDRGGELFF
TGTGCTAGCAGCTCAGACAGGGGGGGGGAGCTGTTTTTT
>TRBV5-4|TRBJ1-2|.|TRBD1
CASKPGQGGYGYTF
TGTGCCAGCAAACCGGGACAGGGAGGCTATGGCTACACCTTC
>TRBV11-2|TRBJ2-7|.|TRBD2
CASSPTSGAYEQYF
TGTGCCAGCAGCCCGACTAGCGGGGCCTACGAGCAGTACTTC
>TRBV18|TRBJ1-1|.|.
CASSPQSGTEAFF
TGTGCCAGCTCACCACAGTCAGGGACTGAAGCTTTCTTT
>TRBV7-8|TRBJ2-7|.|TRBD2
CASSLGSGGTYEQYF
TGTGCCAGCAGCTTAGGTAGCGGGGGGACCTACGAGCAGTACTTC
>TRBV2|TRBJ2-3|few|TRBD1
CASSLGTGVFLDTQYF
TGTGCCAGCAGCCTCGGGACAGGGGTTTTCTTGGATACGCAGTATTTT
>TRBV5-6|TRBJ2-7|once|.
CASSQWDNPYEQYF
TGTGCCAGCAGCCAATGGGACAACCCCTACGAGCAGTACTTC
>TRBV7-6|TRBJ1-4|once|TRBD1
CASSPRTGNEKLFF
TGTGCCAGCAGCCCCAGGACAGGGAATGAAAAACTGTTTTTT
>TRBV7-2|TRBJ1-2|.|.
CASSQGLYGYTF
TGTGCCAGCAGCCAGGGCCTCTATGGCTACACCTTC
>TRBV2|TRBJ2-3|.|TRBD2
CASSEGTSGEQYF
TGTGCCAGCAGCGAAGGGACTAGCGGGGAGCAGTATTTT
>TRBV15|TRBJ2-2|few|TRBD1
CATSRDQHRGNGELFF
TGTGCCACCAGCAGAGATCAACACAGGGGGAACGGGGAGCTGTTTTTT
>TRBV11-2|TRBJ2-2|.|TRBD2
CASTSRGEGTGELFF
TGTGCCAGCACCTCCCGGGGGGAAGGTACCGGGGAGCTGTTTTTT
>TRBV7-3|TRBJ2-1|.|TRBD2
CASSSTSGRTAYNEQFF
TGTGCCAGCAGCTCGACTAGCGGGAGGACGGCCTACAATGAGCAGTTCTTC
>TRBV4-2|TRBJ2-3|few|TRBD2
CASSQGLAGALTDTQYF
TGTGCCAGCAGCCAGGGCCTAGCGGGGGCTCTCACAGATACGCAGTATTTT
>TRBV25-1|TRBJ1-2|.|.
CASSGMIGYGYTF
TGTGCCAGCAGTGGCATGATCGGCTATGGCTACACCTTC
>TRBV19|TRBJ1-1|.|.
CASSLDSGVYTEAFF
TGTGCCAGTAGTCTCGATTCAGGGGTCTATACTGAAGCTTTCTTT
>TRBV7-2|TRBJ1-4|once|TRBD1
CASSRDRGNEKLFF
TGTGCCAGCAGCCGGGACAGGGGAAATGAAAAACTGTTTTTT
>TRBV5-5|TRBJ2-3|.|TRBD1
CASSLGTGRDTQYF
TGTGCCAGCAGCTTAGGGACAGGGAGGGATACGCAGTATTTT
>TRBV30|TRBJ2-7|.|TRBD2
CAWSQLAGDQYEQYF
TGTGCCTGGAGCCAACTAGCGGGAGATCAGTACGAGCAGTACTTC
>TRBV15|TRBJ1-5|.|.
CATSRPNRAGQPQHF
TGTGCCACCAGCAGACCTAACAGGGCCGGGCAGCCCCAGCATTTT
>TRBV5-5|TRBJ1-5|.|.
CASSLVGGSNQPQHF
TGTGCCAGCAGCTTGGTGGGAGGGAGCAATCAGCCCCAGCATTTT
>TRBV2|TRBJ1-2|.|TRBD1
CASSISGTGNYGYTF
TGTGCCAGCAGCATTTCCGGGACAGGGAACTATGGCTACACCTTC
>TRBV13|TRBJ2-7|.|TRBD2
CASSLGGRSSYEQYF
TGTGCCAGCAGCTTAGGCGGGAGGAGCTCCTACGAGCAGTACTTC
>TRBV6-1|TRBJ1-3|few|.
CAIPTAGSGNTIYF
TGTGCCATCCCGACAGCCGGCTCTGGAAACACCATATATTTT
>TRBV10-3|TRBJ1-1|.|TRBD1
CAIRQLPGQGVTEAFF
TGTGCCATCAGGCAGCTCCCGGGACAGGGGGTCACTGAAGCTTTCTTT
>TRBV19|TRBJ1-5|.|.
CASRGREWNFNQPQHF
TGTGCCAGTAGGGGACGGGAGTGGAACTTCAATCAGCCCCAGCATTTT
>TRBV27|TRBJ2-5|.|.
CASSLSAGLETQYF
TGTGCCAGCAGTTTATCGGCAGGATTGGAGACCCAGTACTTC
>TRBV10-3|TRBJ2-7|.|TRBD1
CAISDPGQSYEQYF
TGTGCCATCAGCGACCCGGGACAGTCCTACGAGCAGTACTTC